The rows below give T cell receptor beta chains drawn from one sample of a study of blood T cell repertoires in COVID-19. TCRdb's table, derived via immunoSEQ multiplex PCR, lists solely in-frame clones and lacks some. This table has 200,000 to 250,000 clones, about 90% appearing once. Input material: peripheral blood. These receptors all stem from a young woman who had recovered from COVID-19. The conserved cysteine and the conserved F or W are not part of the CDR3 here.

V gene,CDR3 protein
TRBV7-2,ASSPEPSGGSTDTQY
TRBV1,TSRRTLGENYGYT
TRBV9,ASSPWTGSESPLH
TRBV7-9,ASSLRGSQPQH
TRBV6-1,ASSEVGGDQPQH
TRBV2,ASRVGLASGVDEQF
TRBV7-6,ASSQDWRTNTEAF
TRBV5-4,ASSLRQPVGVDTEAF
TRBV9,ASSVRGGLDEQY
TRBV5-3,ARSHMTGRRLFGANVLT
TRBV19,ASSIISGGAFGYT
TRBV12-3/TRBV12-4,ASSLEGPQY
TRBV2,ASSVVAGGETQY
TRBV7-9,ASRSQGSNLHHYGYT
TRBV12-5,ASGFTAGTENYNEQF
TRBV9,ASSEVRNTDTQY
TRBV2,ASSLYGLDLNEQF
TRBV5-1,ASSLTAGGTEAF
TRBV2,ASSDALAGGQETQY
TRBV2,ASRYREGTGELF
TRBV3-1/TRBV3-2,ASSQGESRFNQPQH
TRBV9,ASSVGLAGGYEQF
TRBV19,ASSMGYGGAEDNEQF
TRBV2,ASGAGRTYEQY
TRBV30,AHTGQTNYGYT
TRBV19,ASSITWDFRSTDTQY
TRBV24-1,ATSDSGTSGGAGTGELF
TRBV6-1,ASSEQGQGLSTEAF
TRBV7-8,ASSTGSYEQY
TRBV10-3,AISDGTAIYGYT
TRBV2,ASSERRMGYT
TRBV6-5,ASTRQGFHNSPLH
TRBV5-1,ASSSDTDQPQH
TRBV11-2,ASSHPGADYEQY
TRBV4-2,ASSQPTLPRLRRGELF
TRBV5-8,ASSPLAGPYNEQF
TRBV4-1,ASSQGSRVHSNQPQH
TRBV19,ASSIDRASAEGTEAF
TRBV2,ASSERQGEYYGYT
TRBV5-6,ASSSFYEQY
TRBV9,ASSVTGLWNTEAF
TRBV6-1,ASSALAGGPQETQY
TRBV15,ATSKEADEKLF
TRBV6-1,ASSALAGGSNTGELF
TRBV6-1,ASSEPVYEQY
TRBV5-4,ASSLNWGAGELF
TRBV5-6,ASRKGLAGAYEQY
TRBV7-2,ASSLEGRTGELF
TRBV12-3/TRBV12-4,ASSLDREGGYT
TRBV5-6,ASSLFQRQGNQETQY